This T cell receptor (beta chain) was identified in a study of CD8+ T cells in alopecia areata. Study-wide context: Among treated patients, oral tofacitinib was administered at 5 to 10 mg twice daily.

This clone was counted only a few times. Extraction of RNA preceded its reverse transcription into cDNA, which served as the sequencing template. The protocol was immunoSEQ multiplex PCR, while the TCRdb copy is restricted to in-frame clones and leaves out a portion. Of 150,000 to 190,000 clones listed, 40% to 65% are singletons. The CDR3 length is 15 residues. J gave up 4 bases and V 6 bases, and 8 bases lay outside the gene matches. In germline, CDR1 is SGHTA, CDR2 FQGNSA. This sequence was found in a human donor with alopecia areata. The V gene is TRBV7-2, the J gene TRBJ2-5; 10 nucleotides line up with TRBD2. The source was CD8+ T cells sorted from blood, collected at week 0. CDR3 coding DNA: TGTGCCAGCAGAGTGGGGACTAGCGTAGGAGAGACCCAGTACTTC. This encodes CASRVGTSVGETQYF.